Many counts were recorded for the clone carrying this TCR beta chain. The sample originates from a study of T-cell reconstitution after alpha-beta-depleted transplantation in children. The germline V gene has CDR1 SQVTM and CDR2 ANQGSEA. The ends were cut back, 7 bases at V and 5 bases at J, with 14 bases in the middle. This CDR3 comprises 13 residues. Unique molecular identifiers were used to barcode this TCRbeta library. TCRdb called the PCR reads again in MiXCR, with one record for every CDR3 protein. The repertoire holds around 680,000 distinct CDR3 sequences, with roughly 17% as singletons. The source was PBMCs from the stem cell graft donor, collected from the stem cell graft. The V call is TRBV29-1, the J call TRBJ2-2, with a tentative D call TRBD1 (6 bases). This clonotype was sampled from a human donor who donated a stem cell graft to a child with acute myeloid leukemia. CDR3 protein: CSGIQGATGELFF. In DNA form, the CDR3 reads TGCAGCGGCATACAGGGAGCGACCGGGGAGCTGTTTTTT.